This is a list of T cell receptor beta chains from one sample in a study of beta chain features in type 1 diabetes. Some clones are missing from TCRdb's copy, which holds only in-frame ones; the method was immunoSEQ multiplex PCR. The table lists some 400,000 clones, less than 15% of them singletons. The source material was naive CD4+ T cells from blood. These receptors all stem from a woman between 18 and 29 years old in good health. CDR3s include the opening cysteine and the closing phenylalanine or tryptophan. D genes are given only for firm matches. Not every row has a clone size; where given, it reads once, few, many or a size class.

TRBJ1-2	TRBD1	few	TRBV7-9	CASSLAVAGGNYGYTF	TGTGCCAGCAGCTTAGCGGTAGCAGGGGGCAACTATGGCTACACCTTC
TRBJ1-2	NA	few	TRBV25-1	CASSESPPGVVGYTF	TGTGCCAGCAGTGAATCCCCCCCAGGGGTGGTCGGCTACACCTTC
TRBJ2-1	NA	few	TRBV4-3	CASSQGAGRMDEQFF	TGCGCCAGCAGCCAAGGGGCGGGAAGGATGGATGAGCAGTTCTTC
TRBJ2-1	TRBD2	few	TRBV30	CAWTPGLNSRSYNEQFF	TGTGCCTGGACCCCGGGACTAAACTCCCGCTCCTACAATGAGCAGTTCTTC
TRBJ2-6	NA	NA	TRBV18	CASSPQGANVLTF	TGTGCCAGCTCACCTCAAGGGGCCAACGTCCTGACTTTC
TRBJ2-2	NA	NA	TRBV4-3	CASSQLPPTQRNTGELFF	TGCGCCAGCAGCCAACTCCCCCCGACACAACGGAACACCGGGGAGCTGTTTTTT
TRBJ2-6	NA	NA	TRBV27	CASSSRPGGAGANVLTF	TGTGCCAGCAGTTCGAGGCCCGGGGGTGCTGGGGCCAACGTCCTGACTTTC
TRBJ2-7	NA	NA	TRBV13	CASSSLLRRPYEQYF	TGTGCCAGCAGCTCTCTACTCCGGCGGCCCTACGAGCAGTACTTC
TRBJ2-5	TRBD2	NA	TRBV7-2	CASSPGLVVETQYF	TGTGCCAGCAGCCCTGGACTAGTAGTAGAGACCCAGTACTTC
TRBJ2-7	TRBD1	few	TRBV5-1	CASSTRTGASYEQYF	TGCGCCAGCAGCACACGGACAGGGGCGTCCTACGAGCAGTACTTC
TRBJ1-1	NA	NA	TRBV2	CASSEFRGKAFF	TGTGCCAGCAGTGAATTTAGGGGGAAGGCTTTCTTT
TRBJ2-1	TRBD1	few	TRBV27	CASSLLGQGAGNEQFF	TGTGCCAGCAGTTTATTGGGACAGGGGGCGGGGAATGAGCAGTTCTTC
TRBJ2-1	NA	few	TRBV6-1	CASSALLGGTTYNEQFF	TGTGCCAGCAGTGCTCTTCTCGGCGGGACGACCTACAATGAGCAGTTCTTC
TRBJ1-1	NA	NA	TRBV30	CAWGRTGYTEAFF	TGTGCCTGGGGCCGCACAGGGTACACTGAAGCTTTCTTT
TRBJ2-7	NA	NA	TRBV7-6	CASSTLALGRVGEQYF	TGTGCCAGCAGCACCCTAGCCCTAGGGAGAGTGGGAGAGCAGTACTTC
TRBJ1-5	NA	few	TRBV2	CASSGPAGPGQPQHF	TGTGCCAGCAGTGGCCCCGCAGGCCCTGGGCAGCCCCAGCATTTT
TRBJ2-1	TRBD2	few	TRBV10-3	CAINAGDTYNEQFF	TGTGCCATCAATGCGGGAGACACCTACAATGAGCAGTTCTTC
TRBJ2-7	NA	NA	TRBV15	CATSRDLSKGGEQYF	TGTGCCACCAGCAGAGATCTTTCTAAGGGGGGGGAGCAGTACTTC
TRBJ2-5	NA	few	TRBV7-2	CASSPPQAPRETQYF	TGTGCCAGCAGCCCCCCGCAGGCTCCGCGAGAGACCCAGTACTTC
TRBJ2-7	TRBD1	NA	TRBV30	CAWRIISWTGLDEQYF	TGTGCCTGGAGAATAATCTCCTGGACAGGGCTCGACGAGCAGTACTTC
TRBJ2-5	TRBD2	NA	TRBV7-8	CASSVTSDQETQYF	TGTGCCAGCAGCGTAACTAGCGACCAAGAGACCCAGTACTTC
TRBJ2-1	NA	NA	TRBV9	CASSVARARLNEQFF	TGTGCCAGCAGCGTAGCGAGGGCTAGACTTAATGAGCAGTTCTTC
TRBJ2-7	TRBD2	few	TRBV13	CASSRPGRSPSEQYF	TGTGCCAGCAGCAGACCCGGGAGGTCACCTAGCGAGCAGTACTTC
TRBJ2-1	NA	few	TRBV7-9	CASPDSSSYNEQFF	TGTGCCAGCCCTGACAGTAGCTCCTACAATGAGCAGTTCTTC